In this sample, the clone carrying this T cell receptor (beta chain) turned up many times. Its cognate antigen is unknown. This sample was taken from a study of T cells in Graves' hyperthyroidism and ophthalmopathy. Findings and limits, study-wide: A model using 13 V-J features told ophthalmopathy apart from stable hyperthyroidism. Onset of ophthalmopathy came a median roughly 6.4 months after the model predicted it.

The germline CDR1 and CDR2 sequences are SGHTA and FQGNSA. This CDR3 contains 15 residues. V was clipped by 6 bases and J by 4 bases; unmatched bases: 3. Authors of the study amplified TCR beta CDR3 regions from RNA transcripts. The HTBI primer set was used in a first-round RT-PCR of the TCR CDR3. TCRdb re-called the multiplex PCR reads with MiXCR, one entry per CDR3 protein. The sample yields some 300,000 distinct CDR3 sequences, about 15% seen once. Reasons for excluding patients were uncontrolled infection, other autoimmune disease, pregnancy or lactation. Sequenced material: blood. The clonotype originates from a man younger than 45 with Graves' hyperthyroidism. The rearrangement uses TRBV7-2 and TRBJ2-1, with 13 bases aligning to TRBD2. CDR3 region: CASSRLAGGYNEQFF. The CDR3 nucleotides read TGTGCCAGCAGTCGACTAGCGGGAGGTTACAATGAGCAGTTCTTC.